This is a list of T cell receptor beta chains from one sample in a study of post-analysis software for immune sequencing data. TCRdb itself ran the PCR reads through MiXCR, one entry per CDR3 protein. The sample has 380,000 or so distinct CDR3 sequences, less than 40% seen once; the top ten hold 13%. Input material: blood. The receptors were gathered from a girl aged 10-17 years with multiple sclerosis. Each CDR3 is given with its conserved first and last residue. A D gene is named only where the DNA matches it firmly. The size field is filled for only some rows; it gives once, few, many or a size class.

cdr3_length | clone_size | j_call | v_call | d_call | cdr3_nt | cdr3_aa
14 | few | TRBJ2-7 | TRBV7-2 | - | TGTGCCAGCACCCCAGGGCGGGGATCATACGAGCAGTACTTC | CASTPGRGSYEQYF
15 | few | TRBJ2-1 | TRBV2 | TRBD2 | TGTGCCAGCAGTGGAGAAGCGGGGGGCGACAATGAGCAGTTCTTC | CASSGEAGGDNEQFF
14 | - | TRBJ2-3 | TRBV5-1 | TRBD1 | TGCGCCAGCAGCATTCCGACAGGGCCAGATACGCAGTATTTT | CASSIPTGPDTQYF
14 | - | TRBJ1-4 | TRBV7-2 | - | TGTGCCAGCAGCTTCCAAGGGGCGGGTGAAAAACTGTTTTTT | CASSFQGAGEKLFF
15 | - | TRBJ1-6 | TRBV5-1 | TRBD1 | TGCGCCAGCAGCGTGGGACAGGAAGGCAATTCACCCCTCCACTTT | CASSVGQEGNSPLHF
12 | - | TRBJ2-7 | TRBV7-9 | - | TGTGCCAGCAGTCCTCAGGACTACGAGCAGTACTTC | CASSPQDYEQYF
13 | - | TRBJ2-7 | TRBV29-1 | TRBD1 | TGCAGCGTTGGGCAGGGGGATTCGTACGAGCAGTACTTC | CSVGQGDSYEQYF
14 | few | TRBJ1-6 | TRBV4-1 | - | TGCGCCAGCAGCCAAGACACAGGGTCAAGGGCCCTCCACTTT | CASSQDTGSRALHF
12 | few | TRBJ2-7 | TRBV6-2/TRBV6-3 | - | TGTGCCAGCAGCCAGGAGTCCTACGAGCAGTACTTC | CASSQESYEQYF
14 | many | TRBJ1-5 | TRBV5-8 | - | TGTGCCAGCAGCTTGGAAAACAGCAATCAGCCCCAGCATTTT | CASSLENSNQPQHF
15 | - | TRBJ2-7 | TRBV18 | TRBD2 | TGTGCCAGCTCACCACCGGGACTAGCGGTCCACGAGCAGTACTTC | CASSPPGLAVHEQYF
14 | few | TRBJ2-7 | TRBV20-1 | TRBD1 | TGCAGTGCTAGAAAGACAGGGATCAGCTACGAGCAGTACTTC | CSARKTGISYEQYF
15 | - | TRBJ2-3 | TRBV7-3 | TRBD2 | TGTGCCAGCAGCTTCTCAGCGGGGGGGCCAGATACGCAGTATTTT | CASSFSAGGPDTQYF
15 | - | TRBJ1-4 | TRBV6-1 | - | TGTGCCAGCAGTGACTCCGGGGATGGATGGGAAAAACGGTTTTTT | CASSDSGDGWEKRFF
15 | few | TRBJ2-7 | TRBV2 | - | TGTGCCAGCACTGAAGGTTGGTCGGGAGTAAACGAGCAGTACTTC | CASTEGWSGVNEQYF
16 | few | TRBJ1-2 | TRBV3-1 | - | TGTGCCAGCAGCCAAGATTACGGGGAAGACATCTATGGCTACACCTTC | CASSQDYGEDIYGYTF
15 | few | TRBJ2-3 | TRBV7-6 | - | TGTGCCAGCAGCTTAGCCGGGTCTAGCACAGATACGCAGTATTTT | CASSLAGSSTDTQYF
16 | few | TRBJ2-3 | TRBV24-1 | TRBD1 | TGTGCCACCAGTGACCCGACAGGGATCCCCACAGATACGCAGTATTTT | CATSDPTGIPTDTQYF
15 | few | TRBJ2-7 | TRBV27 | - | TGTGCCAGCAGTTTAGTGTCAGGGATCTCCTACGAGCAGTACTTC | CASSLVSGISYEQYF
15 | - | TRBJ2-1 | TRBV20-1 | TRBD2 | TGTAGTGCTGGAGACATGCTAGCTGGGGGGGGAGAGCAGTTCTTC | CSAGDMLAGGGEQFF
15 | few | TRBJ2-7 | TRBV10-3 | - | TGTGCCATCAAAGAAGGTGCGGGACTCTACAATGAGCAGTACTTC | CAIKEGAGLYNEQYF
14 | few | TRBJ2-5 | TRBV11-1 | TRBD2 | TGTGCCAGCGCGGTCGGGGGGGCTCAGGAGACCCAGTACTTC | CASAVGGAQETQYF
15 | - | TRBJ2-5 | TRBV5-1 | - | TGCGCCAGCAGCTTGGGCATCGGGGCACAAGAGACCCAGTACTTC | CASSLGIGAQETQYF
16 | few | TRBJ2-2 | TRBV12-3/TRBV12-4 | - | TGTGCCAGCAGTTATTACATGGTACCGAACACCGGGGAGCTGTTTTTT | CASSYYMVPNTGELFF
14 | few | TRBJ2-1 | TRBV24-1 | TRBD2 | TGTGCCACCAGTGCTAGCGGGGGGGCGAATGAGCAGTTCTTC | CATSASGGANEQFF
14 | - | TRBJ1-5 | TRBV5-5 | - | TGTGCCAGCAGCCCAGGGAATGGCAATCAGCCCCAGCATTTT | CASSPGNGNQPQHF
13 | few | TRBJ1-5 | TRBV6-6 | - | TGTGCCAGCAGCCACCCGGGAAGTCAGCCCCAGCATTTT | CASSHPGSQPQHF
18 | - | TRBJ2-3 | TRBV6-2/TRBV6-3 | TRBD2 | TGTGCCAGCAGTTACTCCCGGACTAGCGGGGCCCCCACAGATACGCAGTATTTT | CASSYSRTSGAPTDTQYF
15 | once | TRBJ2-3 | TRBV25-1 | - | TGTGCCAGCAGTGAAAGGGGGTCGCGGCCAGATACGCAGTATTTT | CASSERGSRPDTQYF
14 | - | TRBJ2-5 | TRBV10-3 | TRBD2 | TGTGCCATCGCGGAGCGGGGGGTCGAAGAGACCCAGTACTTC | CAIAERGVEETQYF